This TCR beta chain was found in a study of CD8 T cells in ankylosing spondylitis. CDR3 length: 14 residues. CDR1 is KGHSH and CDR2 is LQKENI in the germline V gene. The V and J ends lost 6 bases and 5 bases, in that order; junction bases with no gene match: 7. Study-level results: Certain motif variants had earlier been reported in reactive arthritis synovial fluid and blood. Disease-linked clones reportedly concentrated significantly in matched ankylosing spondylitis synovial fluid. About eight highly homologous variants made up a TCR beta motif that seemed to typify ankylosing spondylitis blood.

This clonotype was seen repeatedly, ten times or more. Its specificity is not known. Preparation of TCR beta libraries was done by quantitative 5'-RACE with molecular barcodes. MiXCR, applied by TCRdb to the 5' RACE reads, yields one record per CDR3 protein. The sample carries about 140,000 distinct CDR3 sequences, about 8% recorded once. Material: synovial fluid, either unsorted or a sorted T cell fraction (not recorded which). This chain uses TRBV18 with TRBJ2-5, with 9 bases that match TRBD1. The sequence was obtained from a male donor with ankylosing spondylitis. CDR3 in amino acids: CASSPGQGMETQYF. The CDR3 DNA is TGTGCCAGCTCCCCGGGACAGGGTATGGAGACCCAGTACTTC.